The present TCR beta chain was sequenced within a study of T cell responses to AZD1222 COVID-19 vaccine. Study outcomes and limitations: It was only after the peak T cell response that any repertoires were sampled.

Only in-frame clones appear in the TCRdb table, and some are missing; sequencing was by immunoSEQ multiplex PCR. The top ten hold roughly an eighth of the sample, which has about 94,000 clones, roughly 88% seen once. Concerning this clone itself: The antigen is not known.

The analysis combined second doses at about 4 or about 12 weeks. This clonotype was sampled from an adult who received the AZD1222 COVID-19 vaccine. Specimen: peripheral blood, collected 28 days after the second AZD1222 dose.

The CDR3 protein is CASSQATVTNEKLFF. CDR3 bases: TGTGCCAGCAGCCAAGCGACCGTAACTAATGAAAAACTGTTTTTT. The V call is TRBV3-1 (or the pseudogene TRBV3-2), the J call TRBJ1-4, with unresolved D. The CDR3 is 15 amino acids. V lost 1 base to trimming and J lost 1 base, with 7 bases between them. Germline values: CDR1 LGHDT, CDR2 YNNKEL (reference sequence).